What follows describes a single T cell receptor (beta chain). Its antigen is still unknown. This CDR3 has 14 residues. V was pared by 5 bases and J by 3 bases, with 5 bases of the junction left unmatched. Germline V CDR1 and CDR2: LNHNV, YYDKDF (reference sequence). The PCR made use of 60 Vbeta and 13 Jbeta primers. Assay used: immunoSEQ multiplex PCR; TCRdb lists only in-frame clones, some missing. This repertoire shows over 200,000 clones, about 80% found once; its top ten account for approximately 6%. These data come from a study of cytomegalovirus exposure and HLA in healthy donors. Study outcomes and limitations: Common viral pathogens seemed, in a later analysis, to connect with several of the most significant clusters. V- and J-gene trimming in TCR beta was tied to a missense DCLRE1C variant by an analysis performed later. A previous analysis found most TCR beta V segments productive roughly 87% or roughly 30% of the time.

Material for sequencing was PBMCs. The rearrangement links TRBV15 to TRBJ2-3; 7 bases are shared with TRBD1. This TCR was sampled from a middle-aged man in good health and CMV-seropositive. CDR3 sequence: CATSEGARTDTQYF. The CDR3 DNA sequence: TGTGCCACCAGCGAGGGGGCGCGAACAGATACGCAGTATTTT.